This T cell receptor (beta chain) was sequenced during a study of cytomegalovirus exposure and HLA in healthy donors. Overall study results and limits: Across donors, sequencing depth was assumed by presence/absence analyses to be roughly uniform. TCR beta chains numbering some 160 were designated cytomegalovirus-associated. Researchers reportedly found TCR beta sequences accurately predicted most subjects' HLA-A and HLA-B alleles. V- and J-gene trimming in TCR beta was tied to a missense DCLRE1C variant by an analysis performed later.

Notes on this clone: Its target is not known.

V was clipped by 5 bases and J by 0 bases; unmatched bases: 4. Germline values: CDR1 SGHTS, CDR2 YDEGEE. CDR3 size: 14 residues. Vbeta (60) and Jbeta (13) primers were used in the PCR. Produced via immunoSEQ multiplex PCR; TCRdb's table is partial and in-frame only. Seen here are 130,000 to 150,000 clones, around three quarters observed once, and the top ten hold 2% to 2.5%. The source of this sequence is a man aged 40-49 years in good health and CMV-seronegative. V is TRBV5-8 and J is TRBJ2-7; 8 bases are shared with TRBD1. Sequencing was done on a sample of PBMCs. CDR3 protein: CASRLTGGSYEQYF. CDR3 nucleotide sequence: TGTGCCAGCAGACTTACAGGGGGCTCCTACGAGCAGTACTTC.